This is a list of T cell receptor beta chains from one sample in a study of cytomegalovirus exposure and HLA in healthy donors. The protocol was immunoSEQ multiplex PCR, while the TCRdb copy is restricted to in-frame clones and leaves out a portion. The sample carries about 140,000 clones, 88% recorded once. The sample was PBMCs. These receptors originate from a woman aged 40 to 49 in good health and CMV-seronegative. Both conserved end residues are trimmed from each CDR3.

CDR3 protein,V gene
ASSFQGADGYT,TRBV5-4
ASSFYRGPNSPLH,TRBV5-4
ASSYSSGQVYEQY,TRBV6-5
ASSPFGGNEQF,TRBV7-3
ASSLGQLGWQF,TRBV13
ASYDQGVGNQPQH,TRBV28
ASSLFASGTYNEQF,TRBV7-3
ASSHPTRDTQY,TRBV5-1
ASSIARTGSYEQY,TRBV19
ASSLGTYEQY,TRBV7-9
ASTGGSSYNEQF,TRBV6-6
ASSFNPKETQY,TRBV7-9
ASSLAPGHPNEKLF,TRBV7-2
ASSLGLAIEETQY,TRBV5-1
ASSGGSGSGNTIY,TRBV5-1
ASSMSREQPQH,TRBV19
AISELSGGSETQY,TRBV10-3
ASSQDLATYNEQF,TRBV4-3
ASSPRAGANVLT,TRBV5-6
ASSPEQDYEQY,TRBV7-6
ASSPGQAHSYEQY,TRBV18
ASSLELRGNNQPQH,TRBV7-2
ASSLGGAQETQY,TRBV11-1
ASSLETRDRGRDEQF,TRBV11-3
ASSLRGGVYGYT,TRBV28
ASSEIFSGSSTDTQY,TRBV10-1
ASSFINKDRGLGYT,TRBV28
ASSIWGQGIGNTIY,TRBV19
ASSRLAGGTGELF,TRBV5-1
ASTGQGPHEQY,TRBV13
ASSGSESTDTQY,TRBV5-1
ASSTEAGAQH,TRBV11-2
ASTLSGVSGTGELF,TRBV9
AWTSGRRAGGGSKETQY,TRBV5-4
ASSLGQNYGYT,TRBV27
ATSRAPRGSDSPLH,TRBV15
ATGTGVSGELF,TRBV10-3
ASSLARVYEQY,TRBV7-8
ASSLRDRPYEQY,TRBV5-6